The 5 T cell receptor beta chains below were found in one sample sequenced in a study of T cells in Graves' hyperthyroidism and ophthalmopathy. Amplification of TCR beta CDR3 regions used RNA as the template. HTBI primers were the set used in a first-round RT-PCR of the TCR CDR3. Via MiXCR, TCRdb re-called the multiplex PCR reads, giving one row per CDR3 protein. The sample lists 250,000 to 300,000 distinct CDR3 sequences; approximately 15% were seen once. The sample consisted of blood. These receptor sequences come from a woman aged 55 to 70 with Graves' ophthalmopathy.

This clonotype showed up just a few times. Here the CDR3 DNA reads TGCGCCAGCAGCCACCCATTAGGGGCGGACACCGGGGAGCTGTTTTTT. Protein sequence: CASSHPLGADTGELFF. The V and J genes are TRBV4-1 and TRBJ2-2; TRBD1 is a possible D gene (5 bases). This CDR3 spans 16 amino acids. The V end was cut by 3 bases, the J end by 3 bases, with 14 bases between. CDR1 and CDR2 from the germline V gene are MGHRA and YSYEKL.

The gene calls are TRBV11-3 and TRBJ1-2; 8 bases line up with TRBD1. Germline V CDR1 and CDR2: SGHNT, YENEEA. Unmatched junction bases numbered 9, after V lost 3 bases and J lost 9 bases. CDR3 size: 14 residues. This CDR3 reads CASSFHGQGNRYTF. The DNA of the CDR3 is TGTGCCAGCAGCTTCCACGGACAGGGAAATCGCTACACCTTC.

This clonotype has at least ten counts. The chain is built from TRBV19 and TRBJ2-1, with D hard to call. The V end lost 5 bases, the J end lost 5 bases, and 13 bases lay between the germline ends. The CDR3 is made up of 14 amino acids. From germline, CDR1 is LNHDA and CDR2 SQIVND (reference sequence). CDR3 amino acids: CASSLRHGNNEQFF. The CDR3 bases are TGTGCCAGTAGTCTCCGGCATGGGAACAATGAGCAGTTCTTC.

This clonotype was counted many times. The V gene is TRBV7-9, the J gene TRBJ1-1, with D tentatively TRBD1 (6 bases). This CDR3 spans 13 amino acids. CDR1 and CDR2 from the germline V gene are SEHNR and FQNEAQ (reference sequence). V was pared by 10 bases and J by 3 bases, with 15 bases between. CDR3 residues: CATSQQGYTEAFF. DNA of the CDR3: TGTGCCACTTCTCAACAGGGTTACACTGAAGCTTTCTTT.

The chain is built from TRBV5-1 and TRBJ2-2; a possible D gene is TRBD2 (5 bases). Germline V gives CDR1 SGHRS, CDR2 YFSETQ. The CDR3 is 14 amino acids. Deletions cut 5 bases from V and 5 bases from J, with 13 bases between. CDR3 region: CASRGEGRTGELFF. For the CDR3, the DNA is TGCGCCAGCAGGGGAGAAGGGCGAACCGGGGAGCTGTTTTTT. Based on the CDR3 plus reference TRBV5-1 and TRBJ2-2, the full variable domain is KAGVTQTPRYLIKTRGQQVTLSCSPISGHRSVSWYQQTPGQGLQFLFEYFSETQRNKGNFPGRFSGRQFSNSRSEMNVSTLELGDSALYLCASRGEGRTGELFFGEGSRLTVL.